This entry concerns a single T cell receptor (beta chain). Sequenced by immunoSEQ multiplex PCR; TCRdb stores in-frame clones only, minus some. The sample has some 25,000 clones, around 73% seen once. This sample was included in a study of cytotoxic CD8 clonotypes in ibrutinib-treated CLL. Germline values: CDR1 SQVTM, CDR2 ANQGSEA. This CDR3 spans 14 amino acids. V lost 6 bases to trimming and J lost 2 bases, with 16 bases between them. This rearrangement joins TRBV29-1 to TRBJ2-5; perhaps TRBD2 as D (6 bases). The receptor was derived from a human donor with chronic lymphocytic leukemia. The input for sequencing was PBMCs, taken before ibrutinib treatment. The DNA for the CDR3 is TGCAGCGTCATGATGCTAGCGTATCAAGAGACCCAGTACTTC. It translates to CSVMMLAYQETQYF.